The text below deals with one T cell receptor (beta chain). The target antigen is unknown. This specimen comes from a study of cytomegalovirus exposure and HLA in healthy donors. Broader study findings: A prior analysis recorded that most TCR beta V segments were productive about 87% or about 30% of the time. The study assumed roughly uniform donor sequencing depth for presence/absence analyses. A link between a missense DCLRE1C variant and TCR beta V- and J-gene trimming emerged from a later analysis.

With 1 base clipped from V and 5 bases from J, the junction kept 5 bases outside the gene matches. The germline V gene has CDR1 SGDLS and CDR2 YYNGEE. The length of the CDR3 is 15 residues. In the PCR, 60 Vbeta and 13 Jbeta primers were used. Repertoires were generated with immunoSEQ multiplex PCR, while TCRdb's copy carries only in-frame clones and drops some. In the table there are 150,000 to 200,000 clones, 68% of which are singletons. The sequenced sample consisted of PBMCs. The rearrangement links TRBV9 to TRBJ2-1, with 8 nucleotides matching TRBD1. The TCR was taken from a woman aged 40 to 50 in good health and CMV-seropositive. CDR3 DNA sequence: TGTGCCAGCAGCGTAATTGCGACAGGGGACAATGAGCAGTTCTTC. Residues: CASSVIATGDNEQFF.